This entry concerns a single TCR beta chain. The data are from a study of blood T cell repertoires in COVID-19. Study in general: Samples representing acute and convalescent COVID-19 were sourced from the United States, Italy and Spain. PBMCs, B-cell-depleted T cells, or T cells were the source of the cDNA or gDNA that made up the material.

Per the original data handling: Counts of nucleated cells, estimated from reference gene primer amplification, were obtained. Data came from immunoSEQ multiplex PCR; TCRdb stores just in-frame clones and leaves some out. V and J calls and clone size are given by that table; D and trimming were obtained from the DNA. The sample yields 30,000 to 40,000 clones, roughly three quarters seen once. The CDR3 is made up of 13 amino acids. V was cut by 7 bases and J by 8 bases, with 15 bases left in between. The chain is built from TRBV12-3 or TRBV12-4 and TRBJ2-1; no clear D gene. Sequencing was carried out using peripheral blood. This sequence was found in a man at least 80 years old with acute or convalescent COVID-19. CDR3 DNA: TGTGCCAGCACCCCGAGCGACGGGTATGAGCAGTTCTTC. This codes for CASTPSDGYEQFF.